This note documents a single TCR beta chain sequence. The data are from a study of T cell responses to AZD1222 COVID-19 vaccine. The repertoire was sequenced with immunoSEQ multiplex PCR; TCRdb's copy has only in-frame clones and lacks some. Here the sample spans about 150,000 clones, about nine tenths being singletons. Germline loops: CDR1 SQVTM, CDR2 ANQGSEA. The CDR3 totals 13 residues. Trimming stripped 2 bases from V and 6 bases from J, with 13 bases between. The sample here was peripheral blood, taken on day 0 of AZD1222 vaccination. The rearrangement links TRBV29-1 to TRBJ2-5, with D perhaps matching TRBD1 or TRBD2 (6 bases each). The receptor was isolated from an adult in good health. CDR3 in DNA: TGCAGCGTTGAATCCATACGGGGGCAGACCCAGTACTTC. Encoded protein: CSVESIRGQTQYF.